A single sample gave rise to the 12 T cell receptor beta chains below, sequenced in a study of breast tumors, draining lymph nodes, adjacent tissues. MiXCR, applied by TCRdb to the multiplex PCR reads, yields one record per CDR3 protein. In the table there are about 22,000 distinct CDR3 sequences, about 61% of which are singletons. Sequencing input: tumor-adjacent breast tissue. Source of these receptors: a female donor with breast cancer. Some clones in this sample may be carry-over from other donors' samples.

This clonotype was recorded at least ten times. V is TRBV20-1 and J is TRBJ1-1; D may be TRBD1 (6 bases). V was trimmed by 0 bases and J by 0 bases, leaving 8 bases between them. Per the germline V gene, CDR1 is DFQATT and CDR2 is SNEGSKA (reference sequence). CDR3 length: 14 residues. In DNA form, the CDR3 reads TGCAGTGCTAGAGAGACAGGCCTGAACACTGAAGCTTTCTTT. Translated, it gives CSARETGLNTEAFF.

The CDR3 DNA reads as TGCGCCAGCAGCCAAGAGTGGGCGAACAATGAGCAGTTCTTC. Translation gives CASSQEWANNEQFF. The chain recombines TRBV4-3 with TRBJ2-1; D gene unclear. The CDR3 consists of 14 residues. The germline gives CDR1 LGHNA, CDR2 YSLEER. V lost 0 bases and J 5 bases, leaving 8 bases between the germline ends.

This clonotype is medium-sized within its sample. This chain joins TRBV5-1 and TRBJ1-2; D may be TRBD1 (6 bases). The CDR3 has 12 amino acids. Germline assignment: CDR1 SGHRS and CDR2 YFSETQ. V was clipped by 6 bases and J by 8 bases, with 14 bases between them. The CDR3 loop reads CASKPPGAGYTF. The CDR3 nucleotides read TGCGCCAGCAAACCTCCGGGGGCCGGCTACACCTTC.

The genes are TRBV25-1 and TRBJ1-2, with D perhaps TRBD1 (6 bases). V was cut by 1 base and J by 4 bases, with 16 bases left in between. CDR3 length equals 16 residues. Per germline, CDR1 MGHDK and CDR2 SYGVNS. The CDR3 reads CASSEWGIQGTYGYTF. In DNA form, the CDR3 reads TGTGCCAGCAGTGAATGGGGAATACAGGGAACCTATGGCTACACCTTC.

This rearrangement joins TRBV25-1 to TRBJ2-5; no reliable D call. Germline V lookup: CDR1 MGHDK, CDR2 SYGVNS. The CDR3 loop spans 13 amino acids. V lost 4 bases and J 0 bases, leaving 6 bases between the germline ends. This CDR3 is CASSGQYQETQYF. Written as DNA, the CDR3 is TGTGCCAGCAGTGGGCAATACCAAGAGACCCAGTACTTC.

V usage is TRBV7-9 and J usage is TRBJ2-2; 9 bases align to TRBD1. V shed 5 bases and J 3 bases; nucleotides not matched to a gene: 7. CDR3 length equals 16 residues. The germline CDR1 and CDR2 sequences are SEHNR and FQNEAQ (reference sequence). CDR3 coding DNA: TGTGCCAGCAGCACAGGGACAGGGTTCTACACCGGGGAGCTGTTTTTT. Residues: CASSTGTGFYTGELFF.

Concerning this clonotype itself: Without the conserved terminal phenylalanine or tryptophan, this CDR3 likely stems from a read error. In nucleotides, the CDR3 is TGTGCCAGCAGAAGTTTATCGGCCTATCAGCCCCAGCATCTT. Translation gives CASRSLSAYQPQHL. The V gene is TRBV6-2 or TRBV6-3, the J gene TRBJ1-5; D unresolved. CDR1 and CDR2 (germline): MNHEY, SVGEGT. V was cut by 6 bases and J by 5 bases, with 14 bases left in between. The CDR3 totals 14 residues.

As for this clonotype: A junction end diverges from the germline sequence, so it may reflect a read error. CDR3: CASSHSGGRTDTQYF. The CDR3 DNA is TGTGCCAGCAGTCATAGCGGGGGCCGCACGGATACGCAGTATTTT. This rearrangement joins TRBV6-6 to TRBJ2-3, with 9 bases identical to TRBD2. Germline V gene sequence: CDR1 MNHNY, CDR2 SVGAGI (reference sequence). This CDR3 region has 15 residues.

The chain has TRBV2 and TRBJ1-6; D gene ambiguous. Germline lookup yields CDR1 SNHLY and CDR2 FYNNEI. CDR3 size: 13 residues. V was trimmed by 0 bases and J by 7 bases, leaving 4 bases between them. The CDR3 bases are TGTGCCAGCAGTGAAGCGTCGAATTCACCCCTCCACTTT. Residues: CASSEASNSPLHF.

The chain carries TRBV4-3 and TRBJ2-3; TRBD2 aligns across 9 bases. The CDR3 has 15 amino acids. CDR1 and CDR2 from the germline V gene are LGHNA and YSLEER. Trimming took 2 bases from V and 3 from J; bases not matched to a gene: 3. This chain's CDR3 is CASSQRTSVTDTQYF. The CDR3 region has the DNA TGCGCCAGCAGCCAACGGACTAGCGTAACAGATACGCAGTATTTT.

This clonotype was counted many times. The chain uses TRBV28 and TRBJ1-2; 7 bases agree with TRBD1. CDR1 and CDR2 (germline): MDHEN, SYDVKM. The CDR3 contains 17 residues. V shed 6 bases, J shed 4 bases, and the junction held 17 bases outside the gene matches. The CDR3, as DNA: TGTGCCAGCAGGGGTAGAGACAGGGTCAAAGGGTCCTATGGCTACACCTTC. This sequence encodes CASRGRDRVKGSYGYTF.

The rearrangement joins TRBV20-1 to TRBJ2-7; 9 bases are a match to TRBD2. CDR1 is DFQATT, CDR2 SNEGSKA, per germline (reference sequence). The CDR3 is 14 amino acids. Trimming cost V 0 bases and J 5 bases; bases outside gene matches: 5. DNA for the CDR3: TGCAGTGCTAGAGATTCCAGCGGGAGGAACGAGCAGTACTTC. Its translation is CSARDSSGRNEQYF.